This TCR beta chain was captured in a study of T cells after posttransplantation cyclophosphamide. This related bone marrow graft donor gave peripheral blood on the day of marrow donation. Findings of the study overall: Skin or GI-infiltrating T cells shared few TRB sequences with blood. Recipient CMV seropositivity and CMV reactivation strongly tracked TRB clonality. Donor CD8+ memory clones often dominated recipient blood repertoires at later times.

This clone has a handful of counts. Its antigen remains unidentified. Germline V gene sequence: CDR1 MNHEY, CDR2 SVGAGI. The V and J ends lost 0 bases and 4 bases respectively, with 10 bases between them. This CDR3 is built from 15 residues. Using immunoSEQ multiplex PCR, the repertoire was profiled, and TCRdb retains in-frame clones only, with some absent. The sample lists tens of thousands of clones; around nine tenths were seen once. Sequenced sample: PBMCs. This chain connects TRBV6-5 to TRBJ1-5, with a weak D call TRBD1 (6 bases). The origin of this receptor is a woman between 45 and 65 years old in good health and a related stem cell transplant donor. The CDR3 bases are TGTGCCAGCAGTTACTCTACAGGGATGAATCAGCCCCAGCATTTT. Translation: CASSYSTGMNQPQHF.